This T cell receptor (beta chain) was retrieved from a study of blood T cell repertoires in COVID-19. On the study more broadly: PBMCs, B-cell-depleted T cells, or T cells provided the cDNA or gDNA that made up the material.

From germline, CDR1 is MNHEY and CDR2 SVGAGI. V lost 5 bases and J lost 5, with 16 bases in between. The CDR3 totals 15 residues. As originally analysed: Estimated nucleated cell counts came from reference gene primer amplification. Clones were read by immunoSEQ multiplex PCR, and TCRdb kept only the in-frame ones, dropping some. The V and J calls and the clone size are those of that table, but D and trimming were determined from the DNA. The sample shows about 440,000 clones, about 87% of them seen only once. V usage is TRBV6-5 and J usage is TRBJ1-5; a weak D match, TRBD1 (6 bases). What was sequenced was peripheral blood. The source is a woman between 45 and 65 years old with COVID-19, enrolled during active disease. The CDR3 loop reads CASSPRGGQHQPQHF. CDR3 sequence (DNA): TGTGCCAGCAGTCCTCGGGGGGGGCAACATCAGCCCCAGCATTTT.